The 13 T cell receptor beta chains given below trace back to one sample, sequenced in a study of T-cell reconstitution after alpha-beta-depleted transplantation in children. Unique molecular identifiers were incorporated when the TCRbeta library was constructed. MiXCR was run by TCRdb on the PCR reads, yielding one entry per CDR3 protein. The repertoire holds about 72,000 distinct CDR3 sequences, about 7% seen once, with less than 3% in the top ten. The sample consisted of PBMCs from the stem cell graft donor, taken from the stem cell graft. These receptors came from a human donor who donated a stem cell graft to a child with acute lymphoblastic leukemia.

The V and J genes are TRBV7-2 and TRBJ2-7, with D possibly matching TRBD2 (6 bases). Trimming took off 3 bases at V and 2 bases at J, with 11 bases between the two ends. CDR1 SGHTA and CDR2 FQGNSA come from the germline V gene. This CDR3 has 14 residues. This CDR3 is CASSFSRDAYEQYF. CDR3 bases: TGTGCCAGCAGCTTTTCGCGGGACGCCTACGAGCAGTACTTC.

This clonotype was recorded at least ten times. The J gene is TRBJ2-1, the V gene TRBV29-1; D perhaps matches TRBD2 (6 bases). The CDR3 length is 11 residues. The germline V gene encodes CDR1 SQVTM and CDR2 ANQGSEA. Trimming removed 6 bases at V and 9 bases at J, with 12 bases between. The CDR3, as DNA: TGCAGCGTCCCTTTGGGGGGTGAGCAGTTCTTC. Amino acids: CSVPLGGEQFF.

There are many counts of this clonotype. The CDR3 protein is CSVGQLAGGPLGTGELFF. The CDR3 nucleotides are TGCAGCGTGGGACAGCTAGCGGGAGGGCCTCTCGGCACCGGGGAGCTGTTTTTT. This chain links TRBV29-1 with TRBJ2-2; 12 positions match TRBD2. The junction had 15 bases not matched to a gene; V was cut back by 6 bases and J by 4 bases. The CDR3 totals 18 residues. Germline lookup yields CDR1 SQVTM and CDR2 ANQGSEA.

This clonotype has ten or more counts. The rearrangement uses TRBV20-1 and TRBJ2-1, with D unresolved. The CDR3 has 14 residues. From germline, CDR1 is DFQATT and CDR2 SNEGSKA (reference sequence). The V gene lost 1 base and the J gene lost 0 bases, with 7 bases spanning the gap. This CDR3 reads CSARGTVSYNEQFF. For the CDR3, the DNA is TGCAGTGCTAGAGGAACAGTCTCCTACAATGAGCAGTTCTTC.

In this sample, this clonotype turned up many times. The rearrangement joins TRBV4-1 to TRBJ2-5, with 10 bases lining up with TRBD2. Unmatched junction bases numbered 7, after V lost 4 bases and J lost 5 bases. The germline gives CDR1 MGHRA, CDR2 YSYEKL. This CDR3 is built from 15 residues. The CDR3 DNA reads as TGCGCCAGCAGCCTAAGCGGGAGGGCCGGGGAGACCCAGTACTTC. As protein: CASSLSGRAGETQYF.

Comment on this clonotype: Mismatch with germline at one junction end may stem from a read error. The chain is built from TRBV5-5 and TRBJ2-2; possibly TRBD1 for D (6 bases). Germline V gene sequence: CDR1 SGHKS, CDR2 YYEKEE (reference sequence). This CDR3 has 16 residues. CDR3 sequence reads: CASSLDDRINTGELFF. The DNA of the CDR3 is TGTGCCAGCAGTTTGGATGACAGGATTAACACCGGGGAGCTGTTTTTT. Full variable domain (missing parts from reference TRBV5-5 and TRBJ2-2): DAGVTQSPTHLIKTRGQQVTLRCSPISGHKSVSWYQQVLGQGPQFIFQYYEKEERGRGNFPDRFSARQFPNYSSELNVNALLLGDSALYLCASSLDDRINTGELFFGEGSRLTVL.

This clonotype has at least ten counts. The rearrangement uses TRBV6-1 and TRBJ1-4; D remains ambiguous. The CDR3 spans 14 residues. V lost 4 bases and J 2 bases, leaving 8 bases between the germline ends. Germline V gene lookup returns CDR1 MNHNS and CDR2 SASEGT. This CDR3 is CASSVTRTNEKLFF. CDR3 DNA sequence: TGTGCCAGCAGTGTGACCAGGACTAATGAAAAACTGTTTTTT.

The chain recombines TRBV6-1 with TRBJ1-1, with D unresolved. Germline V gene sequence: CDR1 MNHNS, CDR2 SASEGT. CDR3 length: 14 residues. Trimming removed 2 bases from V and 0 bases from J, with 7 bases in between. The CDR3 spells CASSESRMNTEAFF. The DNA for the CDR3 is TGTGCCAGCAGTGAAAGCCGAATGAACACTGAAGCTTTCTTT.

There are many counts of this clonotype. The chain joins TRBV12-3 or TRBV12-4 to TRBJ2-3, with TRBD2 matching over 7 bases. The trim removed 4 bases at V and 2 bases at J, leaving 6 bases unmatched. This CDR3 region has 15 residues. CDR3 residues: CASSSGTTNTDTQYF. The CDR3 DNA is TGTGCCAGCAGTTCCGGGACTACCAACACAGATACGCAGTATTTT.

The rearrangement uses TRBV5-1 and TRBJ1-1; TRBD1 is a possible D gene (6 bases). CDR1 and CDR2 (germline): SGHRS, YFSETQ. Trimming shortened V by 4 bases and J by 7 bases, and 17 bases separated the two germline ends. The CDR3 has 14 residues. The CDR3 spells CASSPRGQRDEAFF. The CDR3 DNA sequence: TGCGCCAGCAGCCCCCGGGGGCAACGGGATGAAGCTTTCTTT.

The rearrangement links TRBV12-5 to TRBJ2-1, with D tentatively TRBD1 (6 bases). CDR3 length: 14 residues. From germline, CDR1 is LGHNT and CDR2 FRNRAP. Trimming removed 0 bases from V and 8 bases from J, with 11 bases in between. CDR3 loop: CASGLVRGHDEQFF. Written as DNA, the CDR3 is TGTGCTAGTGGTTTGGTAAGGGGACACGATGAGCAGTTCTTC.

This CDR3 is CASRFGRDGGNEQFF. The DNA for the CDR3 is TGCGCCAGCAGATTCGGCCGGGATGGGGGCAATGAGCAGTTCTTC. The V call is TRBV5-1, the J call TRBJ2-1; either TRBD1 or TRBD2 may fit D (5 bases each). Germline loops: CDR1 SGHRS, CDR2 YFSETQ. The CDR3 runs 15 residues. The V and J ends lost 5 bases and 6 bases respectively, with 18 bases between them.

This clonotype was seen at least ten times. CDR3 residues: CASSLDAGRGYTF. In nucleotides, the CDR3 is TGTGCCAGCAGCTTAGACGCAGGCCGAGGCTACACCTTC. This rearrangement joins TRBV7-9 to TRBJ1-2; unclear D gene. The germline V and J ends were trimmed by 1 base and 8 bases, with 11 bases remaining between them. The CDR3 sequence is 13 residues long. CDR1 and CDR2 from the germline V gene are SEHNR and FQNEAQ (reference sequence).